What follows are 23 T cell receptor beta chains derived from one specimen sequenced in a study of CD8 T cells in ankylosing spondylitis. TCRdb reanalysed the 5' RACE reads using MiXCR and keeps one entry per CDR3 protein. Among 200,000 to 250,000 distinct CDR3 sequences, around 25% were seen once, and the ten largest hold under 7%. Source material: blood, either unsorted or a sorted T cell fraction (not recorded which). The source is a male donor with ankylosing spondylitis or in good health (not recorded which).

This clonotype was recorded many times. This CDR3 is missing its conserved last phenylalanine or tryptophan, likely due to a read error. The DNA is left out, because the CDR3 cannot be placed on it with certainty; the CDR3 is given as TCRdb lists it. This chain joins TRBV6-2 or TRBV6-3 and TRBJ2-1; TRBD2 is the table's D call and was not checked against the DNA. Counting both end residues, the CDR3 totals 13 amino acids. Germline values: CDR1 MNHEY, CDR2 SVGEGT. The CDR3 reads CASSQTGLAGDYL.

This clonotype occurred many times. The gene calls are TRBV18 and TRBJ2-5; D is undetermined. The CDR3 is made up of 13 amino acids. Germline V gives CDR1 KGHSH, CDR2 LQKENI. Trimming left V 1 base short and J 5 bases short, with 8 bases between. For the CDR3, the DNA is TGTGCCAGCTCACCACGTCAGGCGGAGACCCAGTACTTC. It codes for CASSPRQAETQYF.

The rearrangement uses TRBV20-1 and TRBJ1-2; 11 nucleotides line up with TRBD1. After removal of 2 bases from V and 8 bases from J, the junction contained 10 bases not matched to a gene. CDR3 length: 15 residues. CDR1 is DFQATT and CDR2 is SNEGSKA in the germline V gene (reference sequence). The CDR3 nucleotides are TGCAGTGCTAGATTAGTCGGGACAGGGGGTTGGGGCTACACCTTC. Translation: CSARLVGTGGWGYTF.

This clonotype was counted a few times. The chain joins TRBV4-1 to TRBJ2-1; 7 positions agree with TRBD2. This CDR3 has 17 residues. Germline CDR1 MGHRA, CDR2 YSYEKL. The junction had 5 bases not matched to a gene; V was cut back by 0 bases and J by 0 bases. CDR3 protein: CASSQDPSGGSYNEQFF. For the CDR3, the DNA is TGCGCCAGCAGCCAAGACCCTAGCGGAGGCTCCTACAATGAGCAGTTCTTC.

This rearrangement joins TRBV20-1 to TRBJ2-1, with 15 bases matching TRBD2. With V trimmed by 7 bases and J by 4 bases, 5 bases remained unmatched. CDR1 and CDR2 (germline): DFQATT, SNEGSKA (reference sequence). The CDR3 spans 15 residues. The CDR3 DNA follows: TGCAGTGGGACTAGCGGGGGGGGCAAGTACAATGAGCAGTTCTTC. It specifies CSGTSGGGKYNEQFF.

A few counts support this clonotype. V is TRBV9 and J is TRBJ1-4, with D perhaps TRBD1 (6 bases). There are 14 residues in the CDR3. From germline, CDR1 is SGDLS and CDR2 YYNGEE. The ends were cut back, 6 bases at V and 7 bases at J, with 16 bases in the middle. CDR3 nucleotide sequence: TGTGCCAGCACCCGGAGGGGGAAAGGTGAAAAACTGTTTTTT. This sequence encodes CASTRRGKGEKLFF.

The V and J genes are TRBV29-1 and TRBJ2-3; TRBD2 aligns across 8 bases. Germline CDR1 is SQVTM and CDR2 is ANQGSEA. This CDR3 region has 13 residues. Unmatched junction bases numbered 8, after V lost 7 bases and J lost 5 bases. CDR3 coding DNA: TGCAGCGGCCAAGCGGGAGCGGGAGATACGCAGTATTTT. As protein: CSGQAGAGDTQYF.

The CDR3 sequence is CASSPNAAGASTDTQYF. Here the CDR3 DNA reads TGCGCCAGCAGCCCCAACGCGGCAGGGGCAAGCACAGATACGCAGTATTTT. The rearrangement joins TRBV5-1 to TRBJ2-3; D possibly corresponds to TRBD1 (6 bases). CDR1 is SGHRS, CDR2 YFSETQ, per germline. There are 17 residues in the CDR3. V lost 4 bases to trimming and J lost 0 bases, with 18 bases between them.

V gene TRBV15 combines with J gene TRBJ2-7; the match to TRBD2 covers 7 bases. The CDR3 has 14 residues. The junction had 3 bases not matched to a gene; V was cut back by 1 base and J by 3 bases. Germline lookup yields CDR1 LNHNV and CDR2 YYDKDF (reference sequence). The CDR3 nucleotides are TGTGCCACCAGCAGAGGGTCTAGCGGCTACGAGCAGTACTTC. It is translated as CATSRGSSGYEQYF.

This clonotype was seen only a few times. The V gene is TRBV29-1, the J gene TRBJ1-1; 7 bases agree with TRBD1. V was clipped by 2 bases and J by 4 bases; unmatched bases: 7. The CDR3 loop spans 14 amino acids. The germline V gene encodes CDR1 SQVTM and CDR2 ANQGSEA. The CDR3 is CSVERGQGSTEAFF. The CDR3 bases are TGCAGCGTTGAAAGGGGGCAGGGGAGCACTGAAGCTTTCTTT.

This clonotype was seen many times. The V gene is TRBV9, the J gene TRBJ2-7, with TRBD2 matching over 9 bases. The length of the CDR3 is 15 residues. Per germline, CDR1 SGDLS and CDR2 YYNGEE. Trimming removed 0 bases from V and 2 bases from J; junction bases left unmatched: 3. In DNA form, the CDR3 reads TGTGCCAGCAGCGTAGCCGGCGGGAGGGCCTACGAGCAGTACTTC. Its translation: CASSVAGGRAYEQYF.

This clonotype was observed at least ten times. The genes are TRBV29-1 and TRBJ2-1, with 10 bases identical to TRBD2. The length of the CDR3 is 12 residues. Unmatched junction bases numbered 3, after V lost 4 bases and J lost 9 bases. The V gene's germline CDR1 is SQVTM and CDR2 ANQGSEA. CDR3 protein: CSVVAGGLEQFF. CDR3 nucleotides: TGCAGCGTTGTAGCGGGGGGTCTTGAGCAGTTCTTC.

The chain recombines TRBV2 with TRBJ2-7; 7 bases are shared with TRBD1. The germline gives CDR1 SNHLY, CDR2 FYNNEI. The V segment lost 8 bases and the J segment 6 bases; nucleotides outside the gene matches: 7. The length of the CDR3 is 12 residues. Here the CDR3 reads CASGTGVSEQYF. In DNA form, the CDR3 reads TGTGCCAGCGGAACAGGGGTGTCCGAGCAGTACTTC.

This rearrangement joins TRBV20-1 to TRBJ2-4, with 11 bases lining up with TRBD1. Germline values: CDR1 DFQATT, CDR2 SNEGSKA (reference sequence). The CDR3 extends over 18 amino acids. J was trimmed by 0 bases and V by 1 base; bases with no gene match: 8. The CDR3 DNA reads TGCAGTGCTAGAGTTGTCGGGACAGGGGGACTAGCCAAAAACATTCAGTACTTC. Translating it yields CSARVVGTGGLAKNIQYF.

This clonotype appeared many times. The chain has TRBV10-3 and TRBJ1-1, with D tentatively TRBD1 (5 bases). The germline V and J ends were trimmed by 3 bases and 0 bases, with 8 bases remaining between them. The length of the CDR3 is 14 residues. Germline V gives CDR1 ENHRY, CDR2 SYGVKD. The CDR3, as DNA: TGTGCCATCAGTGATCGGGGGATGAACACTGAAGCTTTCTTT. The encoded protein is CAISDRGMNTEAFF.

This clonotype was seen a handful of times. As DNA, the CDR3 is TGCAGCGTCGCGGGAGGGGTTCACGAAAAACTGTTTTTT. It specifies CSVAGGVHEKLFF. V gene TRBV29-1 combines with J gene TRBJ1-4; tentatively, D is TRBD1 (5 bases). Germline values: CDR1 SQVTM, CDR2 ANQGSEA. This CDR3 contains 13 residues. The V gene lost 6 bases and the J gene lost 8 bases, with 16 bases spanning the gap. The variable domain in full, with the rest retrieved from reference TRBV29-1 and TRBJ1-4, is SAVISQKPSRDICQRGTSLTIQCQVDSQVTMMFWYRQQPGQSLTLIATANQGSEATYESGFVIDKFPISRPNLTFSTLTVSNMSPEDSSIYLCSVAGGVHEKLFFGSGTQLSVL.

This clonotype was observed a few times. The rearrangement links TRBV11-2 to TRBJ2-1, with 8 bases fitting TRBD2. The germline CDR1 and CDR2 sequences are SGHAT and FQNNGV. The CDR3 is 17 amino acids. V gave up 5 bases and J gave up 7 bases; unmatched junction bases: 16. The CDR3 DNA reads TGTGCCAGCAGCGCTGGGCCGGGACTAGTGGGAGATAATGAGCAGTTCTTC. This translates into CASSAGPGLVGDNEQFF.

The J gene is TRBJ2-5, the V gene TRBV20-1; maybe TRBD2 (6 bases). Germline CDR1 reads DFQATT; CDR2 reads SNEGSKA (reference sequence). Trimming pared 1 base from V and 0 bases from J, leaving 15 bases between. The CDR3 is 16 residues long. Here the CDR3 reads CSARAPWGGNQETQYF. CDR3 coding DNA: TGCAGTGCTAGAGCTCCCTGGGGCGGGAACCAAGAGACCCAGTACTTC.

This clonotype was seen repeatedly, ten times or more. The V and J genes are TRBV12-3 or TRBV12-4 and TRBJ2-1; 8 nucleotides agree with TRBD1. The CDR3 sequence is 14 residues long. With 5 bases clipped from V and 13 bases from J, the junction kept 13 bases outside the gene matches. CDR3 in DNA: TGTGCCAGCAGTCCGGACAGGGCTGTTACTAGCCAGTTCTTC. This translates into CASSPDRAVTSQFF.

This clonotype has a handful of counts. The V gene is TRBV12-3 or TRBV12-4, the J gene TRBJ1-6; D possibly corresponds to TRBD1 (6 bases). The CDR3 runs to 14 residues. With 7 bases removed from V and 10 bases from J, the gap between germline ends came to 17 bases. The DNA for the CDR3 is TGTGCCAGCAACCCCACAGGGCGAGACTCACCCCTCCACTTT. Translating it yields CASNPTGRDSPLHF.

This clonotype has just a few counts. This chain uses TRBV7-2 with TRBJ2-3; D ambiguous. CDR1 and CDR2 (germline): SGHTA, FQGNSA. CDR3 size: 13 residues. V was pared by 5 bases and J by 6 bases, with 12 bases between. CDR3 sequence (DNA): TGTGCCAGCAGCACGCTAATCGGGGATACGCAGTATTTT. Translating it yields CASSTLIGDTQYF.

This clonotype was observed many times. The chain uses TRBV20-1 and TRBJ2-3; TRBD1 matches 7 bases. The CDR3 is 16 residues long. J was trimmed by 2 bases and V by 6 bases; bases with no gene match: 14. Germline CDR1 is DFQATT and CDR2 is SNEGSKA (reference sequence). The CDR3 DNA is TGCAGTGCAGAAACCTGGGACAGAAAAAACACAGATACGCAGTATTTT. Its translation: CSAETWDRKNTDTQYF.

This clonotype was seen at least ten times. This chain links TRBV20-1 with TRBJ1-2; TRBD1 is a possible D gene (5 bases). Looked up from germline, CDR1 is DFQATT and CDR2 is SNEGSKA (reference sequence). The CDR3 loop spans 14 amino acids. The V gene lost 0 bases and the J gene lost 4 bases, with 12 bases spanning the gap. CDR3: CSAREPGKGYGYTF. The CDR3 DNA follows: TGCAGTGCTAGAGAGCCAGGGAAAGGCTATGGCTACACCTTC.